The 31 T cell receptor beta chains below come from one sample, sequenced in a study of graft-versus-host responses after intestinal transplantation. Time point meaning: postoperative day 105 after intestinal transplantation (dayNNNN = postoperative day). Intraepithelial and lamina propria lymphocytes were isolated from graft specimens. Generated by immunoSEQ multiplex PCR, the TCRdb table keeps only in-frame clones and is missing some. The sample includes 3,500 to 5,000 clones, 84% of them seen just once. The specimen was ileum tissue, collected 105 days after intestinal transplantation. These receptor sequences come from a human patient who received an intestinal transplant, so some T cells may come from the graft donor.

The chain combines TRBV6-5 with TRBJ2-5, with TRBD1 matching 7 bases. CDR1 and CDR2 from the germline V gene are MNHEY and SVGAGI. The CDR3 length is 15 residues. The trim removed 2 bases at V and 0 bases at J, leaving 3 bases unmatched. The CDR3 protein is CASSYRGQYQETQYF. CDR3 in DNA: TGTGCCAGCAGTTACCGGGGACAGTACCAAGAGACCCAGTACTTC.

This clone showed up just a few times. The CDR3 sequence is CASSTDRGRGEKLFF. CDR3 coding DNA: TGTGCCAGCAGCACTGACAGGGGGCGCGGTGAAAAACTGTTTTTT. V and J are TRBV21-1 and TRBJ1-4; the D call in the table, TRBD1, was not verified against the DNA. TRBV21-1 is annotated as a pseudogene. CDR3 size: 15 residues.

This chain joins TRBV30 and TRBJ2-1, with D perhaps TRBD2 (5 bases). The CDR3 totals 14 residues. Germline V lookup: CDR1 GTSNPN, CDR2 SVGIG (reference sequence). V lost 0 bases and J lost 7, with 13 bases in between. CDR3 in DNA: TGTGCCTGGAGTGTACAACCCCCGGGGAATGAGCAGTTCTTC. Translated, it gives CAWSVQPPGNEQFF.

The V gene is TRBV5-1, the J gene TRBJ2-3; 8 bases are shared with TRBD2. V lost 0 bases, J lost 4 bases, and 1 base stayed unmatched. Looked up from germline, CDR1 is SGHRS and CDR2 is YFSETQ. CDR3 length: 14 amino acids. The DNA of the CDR3 is TGCGCCAGCAGCTTGGCGGGAGGGGCAGATACGCAGTATTTT. It yields the protein CASSLAGGADTQYF.

CDR3 nucleotide sequence: TGCAGCCGGACAGGGGCGAGGGAGCAGTACTTC. Its translation is CSRTGAREQYF. The rearrangement links TRBV29-1 to TRBJ2-7; 9 bases align to TRBD1. Germline V lookup: CDR1 SQVTM, CDR2 ANQGSEA. The CDR3 runs 11 residues. Unmatched junction bases numbered 6, after V lost 8 bases and J lost 7 bases.

This clone showed up just a few times. V usage is TRBV10-1 and J usage is TRBJ2-5; D is unresolved. Germline V lookup: CDR1 WNHNN, CDR2 SYGVQD (reference sequence). This CDR3 spans 9 amino acids. V was shortened by 9 bases and J by 2 bases, with 1 base between the two germline ends. In DNA form, the CDR3 reads TGCGCCAGGCAAGAGACCCAGTACTTC. Its translation is CARQETQYF.

The chain couples TRBV6-4 to TRBJ1-1, with TRBD1 matching over 7 bases. Germline trimming cut 2 bases from V and 3 bases from J; bases unmatched to any gene: 6. The germline V gene has CDR1 MRHNA and CDR2 SNTAGT. The length of the CDR3 is 15 residues. The CDR3 loop reads CASSDRGRMDTEAFF. CDR3 coding DNA: TGTGCCAGCAGTGACAGGGGGCGAATGGACACTGAAGCTTTCTTT.

This chain connects TRBV29-1 to TRBJ1-2, with 8 bases fitting TRBD1. CDR1 and CDR2 from the germline V gene are SQVTM and ANQGSEA. The CDR3 is 12 amino acids. Germline trimming cut 4 bases from V and 2 bases from J; bases unmatched to any gene: 0. CDR3 in amino acids: CSVGQGNYGYTF. The CDR3 DNA is TGCAGCGTTGGACAGGGGAACTATGGCTACACCTTC.

The genes are TRBV20-1 and TRBJ1-2; D call uncertain. Looked up from germline, CDR1 is DFQATT and CDR2 is SNEGSKA (reference sequence). The CDR3 is 9 residues long. Between the trimmed V and J ends, which lost 6 bases and 10 bases, there was a span of 9 bases. The CDR3 region is CSAGPAYTF. CDR3 bases: TGCAGTGCAGGTCCCGCCTACACCTTC.

This chain joins TRBV7-2 and TRBJ1-4, with TRBD1 as a possible D gene (5 bases). CDR3 length equals 14 residues. Per the germline V gene, CDR1 is SGHTA and CDR2 is FQGNSA. Trimming left V 3 bases short and J 0 bases short, with 5 bases between. The CDR3 sequence is CASSLTATNEKLFF. As DNA, the CDR3 is TGTGCCAGCAGCTTGACAGCAACTAATGAAAAACTGTTTTTT.

This clone is a singleton in its sample. The rearrangement links TRBV11-2 to TRBJ1-6; D remains unclear. Germline values: CDR1 SGHAT, CDR2 FQNNGV. The CDR3 spans 15 residues. V lost 3 bases and J 12 bases, leaving 18 bases between the germline ends. The CDR3 nucleotides are TGTGCCAGCAGCTTCATACCCGAGCGAGGACGACCCCTCCACTTT. Its translation: CASSFIPERGRPLHF.

The CDR3 nucleotides are TGTGCCAGCAGCGCAAGCCCCCCTAAGCATCGGTGGATCCTTTCACCCCTCCACTTT. Translating it yields CASSASPPKHRWILSPLHF. The rearrangement joins TRBV5-4 to TRBJ1-6, with D unclear. Germline loops: CDR1 SGHNT, CDR2 YYREEE (reference sequence). The V gene lost 4 bases and the J gene lost 9 bases, with 29 bases spanning the gap. The CDR3 extends over 19 amino acids.

The chain recombines TRBV21-1 with TRBJ2-7; TRBD1, the table's D call, lacks a check against the DNA. TRBV21-1 is marked as a pseudogene. The CDR3 is made up of 16 amino acids. CDR3 sequence: CASSKGQGLGAYEQYF. The CDR3, as DNA: TGTGCCAGCAGCAAAGGACAGGGATTAGGCGCCTACGAGCAGTACTTC.

This rearrangement joins TRBV25-1 to TRBJ2-2; 7 nucleotides align to TRBD1. Per germline, CDR1 MGHDK and CDR2 SYGVNS. The CDR3 is made up of 12 amino acids. The J segment lost 4 bases and the V segment lost 7 bases, leaving 0 bases of the junction unmatched. Here the CDR3 DNA reads TGTGCCAGCACAGGGGGCACCGGGGAGCTGTTTTTT. The encoded protein is CASTGGTGELFF. The full variable domain, completed using reference TRBV25-1 and TRBJ2-2, is EADIYQTPRYLVIGTGKKITLECSQTMGHDKMYWYQQDPGMELHLIHYSYGVNSTEKGDLSSESTVSRIRTEHFPLTLESARPSHTSQYLCASTGGTGELFFGEGSRLTVL.

The chain has TRBV19 and TRBJ2-7, with 7 bases identical to TRBD1. Germline V gene sequence: CDR1 LNHDA, CDR2 SQIVND (reference sequence). Trimming removed 3 bases from V and 4 bases from J; junction bases left unmatched: 9. The CDR3 sequence is 15 residues long. The CDR3 DNA is TGTGCCAGTAGTATGGGGACAGTAGAGTGGTACGAGCAGTACTTC. Protein: CASSMGTVEWYEQYF.

V gene TRBV2 combines with J gene TRBJ2-7, with TRBD1 identical over 10 bases. Germline CDR1 reads SNHLY; CDR2 reads FYNNEI. The CDR3 totals 14 residues. The V and J ends lost 6 bases and 4 bases, in that order; junction bases with no gene match: 6. The CDR3 protein is CASRTTGGKYEQYF. The CDR3 DNA is TGTGCCAGCAGGACGACAGGGGGCAAATACGAGCAGTACTTC. Full variable domain (missing parts from reference TRBV2 and TRBJ2-7): EPEVTQTPSHQVTQMGQEVILRCVPISNHLYFYWYRQILGQKVEFLVSFYNNEISEKSEIFDDQFSVERPDGSNFTLKIRSTKLEDSAMYFCASRTTGGKYEQYFGPGTRLTVT.

The rearrangement links TRBV6-4 to TRBJ2-1, with TRBD2 identical over 10 bases. The ends lost 2 bases at V and 6 bases at J; junction bases unmatched: 4. Germline-derived CDR1 and CDR2 are MRHNA and SNTAGT. CDR3 length equals 15 residues. The CDR3 DNA reads TGTGCCAGCAGTGACAGAGCGGGGGGGCCCAATGAGCAGTTCTTC. Translated: CASSDRAGGPNEQFF.

The rearrangement uses TRBV4-2 and TRBJ1-3, with D possibly TRBD1 on 5 matching bases. CDR3 length: 17 amino acids. Germline-derived CDR1 and CDR2 are LGHNA and YNFKEQ. V lost 4 bases, J lost 3 bases, and 19 bases lay in between. Written as DNA, the CDR3 is TGTGCCAGCAGCCCTCACCAGGGTCAGGGTGGTGGAAACACCATATATTTT. Amino acid sequence: CASSPHQGQGGGNTIYF.

This rearrangement joins TRBV18 to TRBJ2-3; possible D gene TRBD1, 5 bases. Germline loops: CDR1 KGHSH, CDR2 LQKENI. V was trimmed by 4 bases and J by 2 bases, leaving 13 bases between them. The CDR3 runs 15 residues. Here the CDR3 DNA reads TGTGCCAGCTCACATCGGACACAAATCACAGATACGCAGTATTTT. Translation gives CASSHRTQITDTQYF.

In regard to this clone: This sample includes further DNA sequences coding for the same CDR3. V usage is TRBV25-1 and J usage is TRBJ2-7; 7 bases map to TRBD1. The CDR3 is 13 residues long. Looked up from germline, CDR1 is MGHDK and CDR2 is SYGVNS. V shed 1 base and J 3 bases; nucleotides not matched to a gene: 0. CDR3 region: CASSESGGYEQYF. CDR3 nucleotides: TGTGCCAGCAGTGAATCAGGGGGCTACGAGCAGTACTTC.

The chain recombines TRBV5-1 with TRBJ2-7; a weak D match, TRBD1 (6 bases). Germline CDR1 reads SGHRS; CDR2 reads YFSETQ. The CDR3 extends over 15 amino acids. V was shortened by 4 bases and J by 3 bases, with 17 bases between the two germline ends. The CDR3 loop reads CASSPDFGQFYEQYF. As DNA, the CDR3 is TGCGCCAGCAGCCCGGATTTTGGACAGTTCTACGAGCAGTACTTC.

This clone came up a few times. The J gene is TRBJ2-7, the V gene TRBV7-9, with 9 bases lining up with TRBD2. The trim removed 6 bases at V and 3 bases at J, leaving 9 bases unmatched. The CDR3 sequence is 15 residues long. The V gene's germline CDR1 is SEHNR and CDR2 FQNEAQ (reference sequence). The CDR3 here is CASRPTSGFHYEQYF. DNA of the CDR3: TGTGCCAGCAGGCCGACTAGCGGTTTTCACTACGAGCAGTACTTC.

The rearrangement joins TRBV4-3 to TRBJ2-1, with D maybe TRBD1 (7 bases). The V end lost 0 bases, the J end lost 9 bases, and 12 bases lay between the germline ends. The CDR3 runs 14 residues. Per germline, CDR1 LGHNA and CDR2 YSLEER. DNA of the CDR3: TGCGCCAGCAGCCAAGATGGGCAGGGGGGTGAGCAGTTCTTC. The encoded protein is CASSQDGQGGEQFF.

The chain couples TRBV27 to TRBJ2-7; 7 bases match TRBD2. Germline values: CDR1 MNHEY, CDR2 SMNVEV (reference sequence). This CDR3 region has 14 residues. V gave up 2 bases and J gave up 5 bases; unmatched junction bases: 6. This CDR3 is CASSLGLEGNEQYF. The CDR3 bases are TGTGCCAGCAGTTTAGGACTAGAGGGCAACGAGCAGTACTTC.

This chain uses TRBV19 with TRBJ2-7; 7 nucleotides match TRBD2. Germline loops: CDR1 LNHDA, CDR2 SQIVND (reference sequence). The V segment lost 1 base and the J segment 3 bases; nucleotides outside the gene matches: 0. This CDR3 has 13 residues. The CDR3 loop reads CASSIAGGYEQYF. The CDR3 nucleotides read TGTGCCAGTAGTATAGCGGGGGGCTACGAGCAGTACTTC.

This chain uses TRBV27 with TRBJ1-6; D is ambiguous. V was cut by 8 bases and J by 4 bases, with 9 bases left in between. Germline-derived CDR1 and CDR2 are MNHEY and SMNVEV (reference sequence). This CDR3 is 13 amino acids long. CDR3 amino acids: CASGKVYNSPLHF. The DNA of the CDR3 is TGTGCCAGCGGGAAAGTATATAATTCACCCCTCCACTTT.

CDR3 nucleotides: TGTGCCAGCAGCTTGACAGCTAACTATGGCTACACCTTC. Translated: CASSLTANYGYTF. The rearrangement links TRBV7-3 to TRBJ1-2; the D gene is possibly TRBD1 (5 bases). Germline values: CDR1 SGHTA, CDR2 FQGTGA. This CDR3 contains 13 residues. The V end was cut by 3 bases, the J end by 0 bases, with 5 bases between.

The rearrangement links TRBV7-2 to TRBJ1-1; 9 nucleotides agree with TRBD1. Germline values: CDR1 SGHTA, CDR2 FQGNSA. After removal of 4 bases from V and 0 bases from J, the junction contained 15 bases not matched to a gene. This CDR3 spans 19 amino acids. The CDR3: CASSYSYRGQIIMNTEAFF. The CDR3 bases are TGTGCCAGCAGCTATTCCTACAGGGGGCAAATCATTATGAACACTGAAGCTTTCTTT.

The genes are TRBV10-3 and TRBJ2-7; a weak D match, TRBD1 (6 bases). The length of the CDR3 is 12 residues. Germline V gives CDR1 ENHRY, CDR2 SYGVKD. V lost 4 bases to trimming and J lost 2 bases, with 6 bases between them. The CDR3 region is CAISGDTYEQYF. CDR3 bases: TGTGCCATCAGTGGGGACACCTACGAGCAGTACTTC.

This rearrangement joins TRBV6-5 to TRBJ1-1; 7 bases line up with TRBD1. CDR3 length: 15 amino acids. Germline CDR1 MNHEY, CDR2 SVGAGI. V dropped 4 bases and J dropped 1; count of bases not matched to a gene: 6. The CDR3 nucleotides are TGTGCCAGCAGTTGGGTGACAGGGTCGAACACTGAAGCTTTCTTT. Its translation is CASSWVTGSNTEAFF.

A few counts support this clone. The J gene is TRBJ2-3, the V gene TRBV10-3; D possibly corresponds to TRBD2 (5 bases). Germline V gives CDR1 ENHRY, CDR2 SYGVKD. The CDR3 totals 12 residues. V was trimmed by 7 bases and J by 4 bases, leaving 9 bases between them. The CDR3 loop reads CAIKDSADTQYF. In nucleotides, the CDR3 is TGTGCCATCAAAGATAGCGCAGATACGCAGTATTTT.